This T cell receptor (beta chain) was recorded in a study of T-cell reconstitution after alpha-beta-depleted transplantation in children. Unique molecular identifiers were built into the TCRbeta library. TCRdb fed the PCR reads into MiXCR, producing one record per CDR3 protein. The data hold approximately 520,000 distinct CDR3 sequences, with 32% observed a single time. This CDR3 is built from 14 residues. Germline V lookup: CDR1 DFQATT, CDR2 SNEGSKA (reference sequence). V was cut by 1 base and J by 6 bases, with 13 bases left in between. The genes are TRBV20-1 and TRBJ1-5; a possible D gene is TRBD1 (5 bases). The starting material was PBMCs from the stem cell graft donor, obtained from the stem cell graft. The TCR was taken from a human donor who donated a stem cell graft to a child with aplastic anemia. As DNA, the CDR3 is TGCAGTGCTAGAGCGGGGTCGGGGGGTCAGCCCCAGCATTTT. As protein: CSARAGSGGQPQHF.